This entry lists 7 T cell receptor beta chains sequenced from one sample in a study of blood T cell repertoires in COVID-19. Libraries were prepared by immunoSEQ multiplex PCR; TCRdb keeps only in-frame clonotypes and omits some of them. The data contain nearly 300,000 clones, roughly 80% of them singletons. What was sequenced was peripheral blood. These receptors originate from a human donor with COVID-19, enrolled during active disease. The donor label of this sample is uncertain.

In DNA, the CDR3 is TGTGCCAGCACTCCGACTAGCCGGGAGACCCAGTACTTC. Amino acid sequence: CASTPTSRETQYF. V usage is TRBV3-1 (or the pseudogene TRBV3-2) and J usage is TRBJ2-5; 7 bases map to TRBD2. CDR3 length: 13 amino acids. Trimming took 7 bases from V and 5 from J; bases not matched to a gene: 7. In germline, CDR1 is LGHDT, CDR2 YNNKEL (reference sequence).

The chain employs TRBV27 and TRBJ1-4; no clear D. Trimming removed 0 bases from V and 4 bases from J, with 6 bases in between. The germline V gene encodes CDR1 MNHEY and CDR2 SMNVEV (reference sequence). This CDR3 has 14 residues. CDR3 residues: CASSLSRSNEKLFF. CDR3 DNA: TGTGCCAGCAGTTTATCTAGGAGTAATGAAAAACTGTTTTTT.

The CDR3 here is CASSYSGSSSYEQYF. The CDR3 DNA reads as TGTGCCAGCAGTTACAGCGGGAGTAGTTCCTACGAGCAGTACTTC. The chain uses TRBV6-6 and TRBJ2-7; 8 positions agree with TRBD2. CDR1 MNHNY and CDR2 SVGAGI come from the germline V gene (reference sequence). The CDR3 has 15 residues. After removal of 2 bases from V and 1 base from J, the junction contained 4 bases not matched to a gene.

The chain couples TRBV28 to TRBJ1-5; D might be TRBD1 (6 bases). The CDR3 loop spans 15 amino acids. The germline CDR1 and CDR2 sequences are MDHEN and SYDVKM. Trimming left V 7 bases short and J 5 bases short, with 18 bases between. CDR3 DNA sequence: TGTGCCAGCACCTTCCTGGCAGGGGATCATCAGCCCCAGCATTTT. This encodes CASTFLAGDHQPQHF.

In nucleotides, the CDR3 is TGCGCCAGCAGCTTGTCCGGGACTAGCGGGACCCAAGAGACCCAGTACTTC. This sequence encodes CASSLSGTSGTQETQYF. The rearrangement uses TRBV5-1 and TRBJ2-5; 13 nucleotides align to TRBD2. V shed 1 base and J 1 base; nucleotides not matched to a gene: 4. Germline V gene data show CDR1 as SGHRS and CDR2 as YFSETQ. The CDR3 extends over 17 amino acids.

The chain employs TRBV7-8 and TRBJ2-5; TRBD1 might be the D (6 bases). V dropped 4 bases and J dropped 5 bases, with 17 bases sitting between them. The V gene's germline CDR1 is SGHVS and CDR2 FQNEAQ. This CDR3 region has 15 residues. The CDR3 coding sequence is TGTGCCAGCAGCTGGGGGCCTTCTGGGGGCGAGACCCAGTACTTC. Amino acids: CASSWGPSGGETQYF. The full variable domain, in which reference TRBV7-8 and TRBJ2-5 provide the parts outside the CDR3, is GAGVSQSPRYKVAKRGQDVALRCDPISGHVSLFWYQQALGQGPEFLTYFQNEAQLDKSGLPSDRFFAERPEGSVSTLKIQRTQQEDSAVYLCASSWGPSGGETQYFGPGTRLLVL.

This sequence joins TRBV28 and TRBJ1-6; D possibly corresponds to TRBD1 (6 bases). The V end was cut by 10 bases, the J end by 6 bases, with 13 bases between. Germline V gives CDR1 MDHEN, CDR2 SYDVKM. CDR3 length: 13 amino acids. CDR3 in DNA: TGTGCCATCCGAGACAGGTCTAATTCACCCCTCCACTTT. It is translated as CAIRDRSNSPLHF.